This TCR gamma chain was found in a study of γδ T cells in repeated Plasmodium falciparum infection. The overall study: Malaria-naive adults were infected with P. falciparum NF54 four times over roughly 640 days.

Details on this clone: Its target is unknown. The TCRdb record carries a much larger clone's protein, which differs from this DNA's translation at residue 11; a read error is the likely cause, and the protein listed here is the DNA translation.

TCRdb reanalysed the multiplex PCR reads with CATT. The sample lists 20,000 to 30,000 gamma-chain clones, over 2.5% occurring once. Germline CDR1 reads GITISATS; CDR2 reads ISYDGTV (reference sequence). This CDR3 is 17 amino acids long. V trimming: 7 bases; J trimming: 3 bases; junction bases outside the gene matches: 21. Study-level results: Compared with Australian children, Malian Vdelta2-negative repertoires seemed more clonal, less diverse, less shared. Over time and infection, Vgamma9/Vdelta2+ repertoires remained highly stable and polyclonal.

Vgamma9/Vdelta2+ and Vdelta2-negative gammadelta T cells were flow-sorted from PBMC for bulk sequencing. The source of this sequence is a pool of human donors (malaria-infected and uninfected, not separated). The sequencing sample was made of gamma-delta T cells from blood. The gene calls are TRGV9 and TRGJ1 or TRGJ2. Since TCRdb gives no J gene, matching the DNA to germline was used here to assign it. This chain's CDR3 is CALCLHNRQPSYYKKLF. The CDR3 DNA is TGTGCCTTGTGTCTCCACAACCGACAACCGAGTTATTATAAGAAACTCTTT.